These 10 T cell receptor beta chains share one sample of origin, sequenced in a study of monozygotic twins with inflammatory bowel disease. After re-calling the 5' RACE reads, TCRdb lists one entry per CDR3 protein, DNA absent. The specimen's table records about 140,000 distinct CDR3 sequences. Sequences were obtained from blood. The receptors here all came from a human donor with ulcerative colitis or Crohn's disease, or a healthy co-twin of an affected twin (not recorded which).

CDR3: CASSPGLAGADYEQYF. The chain recombines TRBV5-1 with TRBJ2-7; lacking DNA, the TRBD2 call made by TCRdb goes unchecked. The germline CDR1 and CDR2 sequences are SGHRS and YFSETQ. The CDR3 sequence is 16 residues long.

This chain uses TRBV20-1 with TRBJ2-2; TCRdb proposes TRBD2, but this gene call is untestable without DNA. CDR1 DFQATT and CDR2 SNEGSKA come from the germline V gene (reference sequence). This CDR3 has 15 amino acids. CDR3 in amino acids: CSARVGPLNTGELFF.

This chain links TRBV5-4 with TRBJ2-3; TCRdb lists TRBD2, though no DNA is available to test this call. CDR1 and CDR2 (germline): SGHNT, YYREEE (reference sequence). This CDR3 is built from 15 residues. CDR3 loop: CASSLTGAVTDTQYF. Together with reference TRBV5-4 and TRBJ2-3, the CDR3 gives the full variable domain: ETGVTQSPTHLIKTRGQQVTLRCSSQSGHNTVSWYQQALGQGPQFIFQYYREEENGRGNFPPRFSGLQFPNYSSELNVNALELDDSALYLCASSLTGAVTDTQYFGPGTRLTVL.

The CDR3 is CASSPLAGEDEQYF. This chain joins TRBV5-1 and TRBJ2-7; there is no DNA to check the TCRdb D call of TRBD2. The germline CDR1 and CDR2 sequences are SGHRS and YFSETQ. The CDR3 has 14 residues.

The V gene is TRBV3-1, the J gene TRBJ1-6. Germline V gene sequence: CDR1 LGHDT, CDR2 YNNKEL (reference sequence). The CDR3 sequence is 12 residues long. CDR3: CASSQQNSPLHF.

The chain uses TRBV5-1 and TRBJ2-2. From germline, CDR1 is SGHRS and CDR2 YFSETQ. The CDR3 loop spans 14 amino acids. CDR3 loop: CASSETGKAGELFF.

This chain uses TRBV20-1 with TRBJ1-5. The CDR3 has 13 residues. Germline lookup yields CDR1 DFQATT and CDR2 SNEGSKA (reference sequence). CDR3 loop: CSARGPEGQPQHF.

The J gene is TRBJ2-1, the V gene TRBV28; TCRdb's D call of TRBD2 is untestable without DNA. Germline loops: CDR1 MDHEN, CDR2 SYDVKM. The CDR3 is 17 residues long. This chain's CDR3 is CASSHRDRLMGEDEQFF.

This chain's CDR3 is CATSLRTRTAYNEQFF. The chain uses TRBV24-1 and TRBJ2-1; absent DNA, TCRdb's TRBD1 call cannot be checked. In germline, CDR1 is KGHDR, CDR2 SFDVKD. CDR3 length: 16 amino acids.

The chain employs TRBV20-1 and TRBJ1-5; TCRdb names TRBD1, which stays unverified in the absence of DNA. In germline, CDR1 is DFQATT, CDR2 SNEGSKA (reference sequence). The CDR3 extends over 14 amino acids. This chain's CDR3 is CSARTPMPNQPQHF.